The 32 T cell receptor beta chains below come from one sample, sequenced in a study of cytomegalovirus exposure and HLA in healthy donors. The PCR ran on 60 Vbeta and 13 Jbeta primers. Data came from immunoSEQ multiplex PCR; TCRdb stores just in-frame clones and leaves some out. The table records approximately 110,000 clones, over 60% of them present only once. The sample was PBMCs. The receptors were sampled from a human donor in good health.

The chain uses TRBV15 and TRBJ1-4, with D possibly TRBD1 on 6 matching bases. The CDR3 covers 16 residues. Germline V gene sequence: CDR1 LNHNV, CDR2 YYDKDF (reference sequence). Trimming stripped 1 base from V and 0 bases from J, with 9 bases between. CDR3 region: CATSRGGGATNEKLFF. CDR3 DNA sequence: TGTGCCACCAGCAGAGGAGGGGGAGCAACTAATGAAAAACTGTTTTTT. Filled out from reference TRBV15 and TRBJ1-4, the complete variable domain reads DAMVIQNPRYQVTQFGKPVTLSCSQTLNHNVMYWYQQKSSQAPKLLFHYYDKDFNNEADTPDNFQSRRPNTSFCFLDIRSPGLGDTAMYLCATSRGGGATNEKLFFGSGTQLSVL.

The chain combines TRBV21-1 with TRBJ2-5; the D call of TRBD2 is as the table states it, not checked on the DNA. The DNA end is a closer match to TRBJ2-7, so the J assignment may be wrong. TRBV21-1 is deemed a pseudogene. The CDR3 consists of 11 residues. The CDR3 protein is CASSNDYEQYF. Written as DNA, the CDR3 is TGTGCCAGCAGCAATGACTACGAGCAGTACTTC.

The chain uses TRBV6-6 and TRBJ1-5; D remains unclear. Germline lookup yields CDR1 MNHNY and CDR2 SVGAGI (reference sequence). CDR3 length: 13 residues. V dropped 10 bases and J dropped 0 bases, with 10 bases sitting between them. The CDR3 region has the DNA TGTGCCACCCAGGCCCCTAGCAATCAGCCCCAGCATTTT. Its translation is CATQAPSNQPQHF.

J is TRBJ1-2 and V is TRBV2, with D possibly matching TRBD1 (6 bases). The germline V and J ends were trimmed by 4 bases and 4 bases, with 25 bases remaining between them. Germline CDR1 and CDR2: SNHLY and FYNNEI. The CDR3 contains 18 residues. Here the CDR3 reads CASSGNRDVRARGYGYTF. The DNA of the CDR3 is TGTGCCAGCAGTGGGAACCGGGACGTAAGGGCCAGGGGCTATGGCTACACCTTC. The full variable domain, in which reference TRBV2 and TRBJ1-2 provide the parts outside the CDR3, is EPEVTQTPSHQVTQMGQEVILRCVPISNHLYFYWYRQILGQKVEFLVSFYNNEISEKSEIFDDQFSVERPDGSNFTLKIRSTKLEDSAMYFCASSGNRDVRARGYGYTFGSGTRLTVV.

This clone was counted once. The chain recombines TRBV30 with TRBJ2-2; D not certain. V shed 2 bases and J shed 0 bases, with 4 bases lying between them. The CDR3 extends over 13 amino acids. Looked up from germline, CDR1 is GTSNPN and CDR2 is SVGIG (reference sequence). In DNA, the CDR3 is TGTGCCTGGAGTCCAGCGAACACCGGGGAGCTGTTTTTT. It yields the protein CAWSPANTGELFF.

The gene calls are TRBV6-5 and TRBJ1-1; perhaps TRBD1 as D (5 bases). CDR3 size: 13 residues. V lost 4 bases, J lost 6 bases, and 12 bases lay in between. Germline lookup yields CDR1 MNHEY and CDR2 SVGAGI. CDR3 DNA sequence: TGTGCCAGCAGTTCCACCAGGGTCGCTGAAGCTTTCTTT. It encodes CASSSTRVAEAFF.

The chain combines TRBV4-2 with TRBJ1-4; D is unclear. The length of the CDR3 is 15 residues. Germline V gives CDR1 LGHNA, CDR2 YNFKEQ. Between the trimmed V and J ends, which lost 0 bases and 12 bases, there was a span of 17 bases. In DNA, the CDR3 is TGTGCCAGCAGCCAAGATTTTCGCGGTAATGCTGAACTGTTTTTT. Residues: CASSQDFRGNAELFF.

This clone has only one observation. The V call is TRBV9, the J call TRBJ2-7, with TRBD2 as a possible D gene (5 bases). The length of the CDR3 is 14 residues. Germline lookup yields CDR1 SGDLS and CDR2 YYNGEE. Trimming stripped 0 bases from V and 3 bases from J, with 10 bases between. DNA for the CDR3: TGTGCCAGCAGCGTAGTCCCCGGGGACTACGAGCAGTACTTC. Translation: CASSVVPGDYEQYF.

The chain carries TRBV7-8 and TRBJ2-2; 9 bases are shared with TRBD2. The germline V gene encodes CDR1 SGHVS and CDR2 FQNEAQ. This CDR3 contains 20 residues. J was trimmed by 7 bases and V by 6 bases; bases with no gene match: 24. This CDR3 is CASRLRPPPSGRPGDGELFF. For the CDR3, the DNA is TGTGCCAGCAGGTTGCGTCCGCCTCCCAGCGGGAGGCCGGGGGACGGGGAGCTGTTTTTT.

With respect to this clone: A junction end diverges from the germline sequence, so it may reflect a read error. This sequence joins TRBV2 and TRBJ2-3, with TRBD2 matching over 10 bases. The CDR3 is 16 amino acids. From germline, CDR1 is SNHLY and CDR2 FYNNEI. CDR3 sequence reads: CASRSGRASVTDAQYF. DNA for the CDR3: TGTGCCAGCAGGAGCGGGAGGGCCTCGGTTACAGATGCGCAGTATTTT.

V is TRBV6-5 and J is TRBJ1-1; 7 nucleotides align to TRBD1. CDR3 length: 13 residues. Trimming cost V 6 bases and J 8 bases; bases outside gene matches: 9. Germline-derived CDR1 and CDR2 are MNHEY and SVGAGI. CDR3 coding DNA: TGTGCCAGCAGCGCCCCAGGGGGATCAGAAGCTTTCTTT. Translation: CASSAPGGSEAFF.

The V call is TRBV11-3, the J call TRBJ1-1, with D possibly being TRBD1 (5 bases). V was cut by 3 bases and J by 3 bases, with 20 bases left in between. This CDR3 contains 17 residues. CDR1 and CDR2 from the germline V gene are SGHNT and YENEEA. CDR3 coding DNA: TGTGCCAGCAGCTTCGGCGGGTGGGGCAGGGAGGACACTGAAGCTTTCTTT. Protein sequence: CASSFGGWGREDTEAFF.

The chain links TRBV5-1 to TRBJ2-1; D gene unclear. In germline, CDR1 is SGHRS, CDR2 YFSETQ. The CDR3 runs 17 residues. Between the trimmed V and J ends, which lost 0 bases and 0 bases, there was a span of 13 bases. The CDR3 DNA reads TGCGCCAGCAGCTTGGGGGCCAGCACCCTCTCCTACAATGAGCAGTTCTTC. It translates to CASSLGASTLSYNEQFF.

The CDR3 here is CASSLELAGGIYEQYF. The CDR3 coding sequence is TGTGCCAGCAGCTTAGAACTAGCGGGAGGTATCTACGAGCAGTACTTC. V gene TRBV7-6 combines with J gene TRBJ2-7, with 12 bases lining up with TRBD2. The CDR3 extends over 16 amino acids. From germline, CDR1 is SGHVS and CDR2 FNYEAQ. The junction had 4 bases not matched to a gene; V was cut back by 1 base and J by 3 bases.

This chain uses TRBV11-1 with TRBJ1-1, with unresolved D. This CDR3 is 13 amino acids long. The V gene lost 1 base and the J gene lost 3 bases, with 6 bases spanning the gap. Germline lookup yields CDR1 SGHAT and CDR2 FQDESV (reference sequence). The CDR3 bases are TGTGCCAGCAGCTTAGTCGGGGACACTGAAGCTTTCTTT. Translating gives CASSLVGDTEAFF.

V gene TRBV28 combines with J gene TRBJ1-2; 9 nucleotides line up with TRBD1. With 5 bases clipped from V and 9 bases from J, the junction kept 13 bases outside the gene matches. The germline V gene encodes CDR1 MDHEN and CDR2 SYDVKM. The CDR3 is made up of 15 amino acids. This CDR3 is CASSQPRTGEWSYTF. The CDR3, as DNA: TGTGCCAGCAGTCAACCTCGGACAGGGGAATGGAGCTACACCTTC.

This clone was seen more than once but under ten times. Distinct nucleotide sequences in the sample also encode this CDR3. The chain carries TRBV28 and TRBJ1-5; D uncertain. CDR3 length: 12 residues. Germline V gene sequence: CDR1 MDHEN, CDR2 SYDVKM. The V end lost 7 bases, the J end lost 1 base, and 5 bases lay between the germline ends. Written as DNA, the CDR3 is TGTGCCAGCACACAGAGCAATCAGCCCCAGCATTTT. Translated: CASTQSNQPQHF.

V gene TRBV27 combines with J gene TRBJ1-2; 9 positions match TRBD1. With 6 bases clipped from V and 6 bases from J, the junction kept 5 bases outside the gene matches. CDR1 MNHEY and CDR2 SMNVEV come from the germline V gene (reference sequence). This CDR3 is built from 13 residues. The CDR3 DNA sequence: TGTGCCAGCAGCTTTAGGACAGGGGATGGCTACACCTTC. This encodes CASSFRTGDGYTF.

This chain connects TRBV15 to TRBJ2-7; TRBD2 matches at 8 bases. Germline assignment: CDR1 LNHNV and CDR2 YYDKDF (reference sequence). With 7 bases clipped from V and 2 bases from J, the junction kept 4 bases outside the gene matches. The CDR3 consists of 13 residues. CDR3: CATMGSGTYEQYF. For the CDR3, the DNA is TGTGCCACCATGGGTAGCGGGACCTACGAGCAGTACTTC.

In this sample, this clone turned up once. J is TRBJ2-7 and V is TRBV10-2, with 7 bases identical to TRBD2. Germline CDR1 reads WSHSY; CDR2 reads SAAADI. This CDR3 contains 12 residues. J gave up 9 bases and V 2 bases, and 4 bases lay outside the gene matches. CDR3 in amino acids: CASSEERLAQYF. In DNA form, the CDR3 reads TGCGCCAGCAGTGAGGAAAGACTAGCGCAGTACTTC.

V and J are TRBV19 and TRBJ2-4; 9 positions match TRBD1. Trimming removed 5 bases from V and 0 bases from J; junction bases left unmatched: 5. From germline, CDR1 is LNHDA and CDR2 SQIVND (reference sequence). This CDR3 spans 16 amino acids. The CDR3 nucleotides read TGTGCCAGTAGTGGAACAGGGGGCTTAGCCAAAAACATTCAGTACTTC. It encodes CASSGTGGLAKNIQYF.

This chain links TRBV29-1 with TRBJ2-1; 10 bases are a match to TRBD2. This CDR3 spans 18 amino acids. V lost 6 bases to trimming and J lost 1 base; unmatched junction nucleotides: 15. CDR1 SQVTM and CDR2 ANQGSEA come from the germline V gene. DNA for the CDR3: TGCAGCGTCAACGGGGTAGCGGGAGGATCCACTTCCTACAATGAGCAGTTCTTC. This sequence encodes CSVNGVAGGSTSYNEQFF.

This chain connects TRBV11-2 to TRBJ2-7; maybe TRBD1 (5 bases). V lost 5 bases and J 3 bases, leaving 20 bases between the germline ends. The germline V gene has CDR1 SGHAT and CDR2 FQNNGV. This CDR3 has 16 amino acids. This chain's CDR3 is CASSTSRAGSNYEQYF. The CDR3 bases are TGTGCCAGCAGCACCTCCAGGGCAGGCTCGAACTACGAGCAGTACTTC.

Worth noting for this clone: An end of the junction does not agree with germline; a read error may underlie this. This rearrangement joins TRBV4-1 to TRBJ2-4; D call uncertain. There are 14 residues in the CDR3. Germline CDR1 reads MGHRA; CDR2 reads YSYEKL. CDR3 bases: TGCGCCAGCAGCCAAGGATTAGGCAAAAACAGTCAGTACTTC. Protein: CASSQGLGKNSQYF.

The chain recombines TRBV6-1 with TRBJ2-1, with 10 bases matching TRBD2. The CDR3 contains 14 residues. The V segment lost 7 bases and the J segment 4 bases; nucleotides outside the gene matches: 4. In germline, CDR1 is MNHNS, CDR2 SASEGT. DNA for the CDR3: TGTGCCAGCACTAGAGCGGGAGGGTACAATGAGCAGTTCTTC. Translated, it gives CASTRAGGYNEQFF.

J is TRBJ2-5 and V is TRBV9; 12 bases match TRBD1. Germline lookup yields CDR1 SGDLS and CDR2 YYNGEE. Unmatched junction bases numbered 8, after V lost 0 bases and J lost 11 bases. This CDR3 has 15 residues. The CDR3: CASSVGGQGAGEQYF. Written as DNA, the CDR3 is TGTGCCAGCAGCGTAGGGGGACAGGGGGCAGGTGAGCAGTACTTC.

The V and J genes are TRBV7-9 and TRBJ2-2; tentative D call: TRBD2 (7 bases). Germline CDR1 and CDR2: SEHNR and FQNEAQ (reference sequence). Trimming took 0 bases from V and 6 from J, leaving 11 bases between them. The CDR3 totals 15 residues. The CDR3 spells CASSLAFGGPGELFF. In DNA, the CDR3 is TGTGCCAGCAGCTTAGCCTTCGGGGGGCCCGGGGAGCTGTTTTTT. Full variable domain (remainder filled in from reference TRBV7-9 and TRBJ2-2): DTGVSQNPRHKITKRGQNVTFRCDPISEHNRLYWYRQTLGQGPEFLTYFQNEAQLEKSRLLSDRFSAERPKGSFSTLEIQRTEQGDSAMYLCASSLAFGGPGELFFGEGSRLTVL.

V is TRBV6-1 and J is TRBJ1-1; possibly TRBD1 for D (6 bases). CDR1 MNHNS and CDR2 SASEGT come from the germline V gene. The CDR3 consists of 17 residues. The V gene lost 4 bases and the J gene lost 4 bases, with 22 bases spanning the gap. For the CDR3, the DNA is TGTGCCAGCAGTGGAGACGACCACAGGGTGCTGGGCACTGAAGCTTTCTTT. Its protein product is CASSGDDHRVLGTEAFF.

This clone has a handful of counts. V gene TRBV11-2 combines with J gene TRBJ2-1, with 10 nucleotides matching TRBD2. In germline, CDR1 is SGHAT, CDR2 FQNNGV. V gave up 7 bases and J gave up 2 bases; unmatched junction bases: 8. The length of the CDR3 is 16 residues. The CDR3 DNA reads TGTGCCAGCAAGGGGAGCGGGAGGGGGGCCTACAATGAGCAGTTCTTC. Encoded protein: CASKGSGRGAYNEQFF.

This clone was detected once. V and J are TRBV7-8 and TRBJ2-7, with TRBD1 identical over 7 bases. After removal of 4 bases from V and 2 bases from J, the junction contained 5 bases not matched to a gene. Germline loops: CDR1 SGHVS, CDR2 FQNEAQ. The CDR3 is made up of 14 amino acids. CDR3 in DNA: TGTGCCAGCAGCTCTTGGACAGGAGCCTACGAGCAGTACTTC. This encodes CASSSWTGAYEQYF.

The rearrangement links TRBV11-1 to TRBJ2-6, with D hard to call. CDR3 length equals 14 residues. The germline V gene encodes CDR1 SGHAT and CDR2 FQDESV (reference sequence). V lost 4 bases and J 1 base, leaving 5 bases between the germline ends. The CDR3 nucleotides read TGTGCCAGCAGCTCCACTTCTGGGGCCAACGTCCTGACTTTC. Its protein product is CASSSTSGANVLTF.

This clone was detected only a few times. The rearrangement uses TRBV28 and TRBJ1-3, with 7 nucleotides matching TRBD1. V lost 6 bases and J lost 0; bases outside the gene matches: 8. Germline loops: CDR1 MDHEN, CDR2 SYDVKM. The CDR3 spans 16 residues. This CDR3 reads CASSRDSEISGNTIYF. CDR3 bases: TGTGCCAGCAGCAGGGACAGCGAAATCTCTGGAAACACCATATATTTT.